Listed below are T cell receptor beta chains from one sample, sequenced in a study of regulatory T cells in long-lasting Graves disease. Via MiXCR, TCRdb re-called the multiplex PCR reads, giving one row per CDR3 protein. The top ten clones hold approximately 15% of a sample with about 440,000 distinct CDR3 sequences, 14% to 15% of them seen once. Separately, the same data were catalogued under a study of T cells in Graves' hyperthyroidism and ophthalmopathy.

The sequencing here drew on peripheral blood mononuclear cells (PBMCs), taken at new diagnosis, from a patient treated with antithyroid drugs. All receptors come from a woman in her 30s with Graves disease. CDR3s include the opening cysteine and the closing phenylalanine or tryptophan. Each record gives: J gene, V gene, D gene, clone size, CDR3 protein, CDR3 DNA. A D gene is named only where the DNA matches it firmly. Where a row states a size, it is once, few, many or the class of an expanded clone; other rows omit it.

TRBJ2-7 | TRBV15 | NA | few | CATSRDFGASYEQYF | TGTGCCACCAGCAGAGATTTCGGGGCCTCCTACGAGCAGTACTTC
TRBJ2-3 | TRBV5-6 | TRBD2 | few | CASSLGPPASGSTDTQYF | TGTGCCAGCAGCTTGGGGCCCCCTGCTAGCGGGAGTACAGATACGCAGTATTTT
TRBJ1-2 | TRBV29-1 | NA | many | CSVAQGRTNYGYTF | TGCAGCGTTGCGCAGGGACGGACTAACTATGGCTACACCTTC
TRBJ2-1 | TRBV7-9 | NA | few | CASSLAGTGTGEQFF | TGTGCCAGCAGCCTAGCGGGGACAGGGACGGGTGAGCAGTTCTTC
TRBJ2-2 | TRBV20-1 | TRBD2 | many | CSARLAGGTGELFF | TGCAGTGCTAGATTGGCGGGAGGGACCGGGGAGCTGTTTTTT
TRBJ2-5 | TRBV28 | TRBD2 | few | CASSPVGLAGHRIETQYF | TGTGCCAGCAGCCCTGTCGGACTAGCGGGACATCGAATAGAGACCCAGTACTTC
TRBJ2-2 | TRBV10-3 | NA | NA | CAINGNTGELFF | TGTGCCATCAATGGCAACACCGGGGAGCTGTTTTTT
TRBJ1-3 | TRBV3-1 | NA | many | CASSPSTRGTIYF | TGTGCCAGCAGCCCGTCCACCCGGGGCACCATATATTTT
TRBJ2-6 | TRBV6-1 | NA | few | CASSPRGIPGANVLTF | TGTGCCAGCAGCCCACGGGGGATCCCTGGGGCCAACGTCCTGACTTTC
TRBJ2-2 | TRBV15 | NA | few | CATSILQGNTGELFF | TGTGCCACCAGCATCCTTCAGGGGAACACCGGGGAGCTGTTTTTT
TRBJ2-7 | TRBV19 | NA | NA | CASSIFLGDEQYF | TGTGCCAGTAGTATATTTTTGGGTGACGAGCAGTACTTC
TRBJ2-3 | TRBV15 | TRBD2 | NA | CATSREGTSGADTQYF | TGTGCCACCAGCAGAGAGGGGACTAGCGGAGCAGATACGCAGTATTTT
TRBJ2-7 | TRBV27 | TRBD2 | few | CASSAASGRLSQQYF | TGTGCCAGCAGTGCCGCTAGCGGGAGGCTTTCTCAGCAGTACTTC
TRBJ2-5 | TRBV7-3 | TRBD1 | many | CASSPGQRETQYF | TGTGCCAGCTCACCGGGACAGAGGGAGACCCAGTACTTC
TRBJ2-2 | TRBV24-1 | TRBD2 | few | CATRGGANTGELFF | TGTGCCACCAGGGGGGGGGCGAACACCGGGGAGCTGTTTTTT
TRBJ2-1 | TRBV12-3/TRBV12-4 | NA | many | CASSPLGWGNEQFF | TGTGCCAGCAGTCCTTTGGGGTGGGGCAATGAGCAGTTCTTC
TRBJ2-7 | TRBV9 | NA | few | CASSVASGHSYEQCF | TGTGCCAGCAGCGTAGCAAGCGGGCACTCCTACGAGCAGTGCTTC
TRBJ2-7 | TRBV29-1 | NA | many | CSVDSGNAYEQYF | TGCAGCGTTGATTCCGGCAACGCCTACGAGCAGTACTTC
TRBJ2-5 | TRBV5-8 | NA | NA | CASSLEHEETQYF | TGTGCCAGCAGCTTGGAGCACGAAGAGACCCAGTACTTC
TRBJ2-7 | TRBV28 | TRBD1 | NA | CASSSTSRWGQNSYEQYF | TGTGCCAGCAGTTCAACCTCCCGGTGGGGACAGAACTCCTACGAGCAGTACTTC
TRBJ1-1 | TRBV3-1 | TRBD1 | many | CASSQDRILTEAFF | TGTGCCAGCAGCCAGGACAGGATCCTCACTGAAGCTTTCTTT
TRBJ2-2 | TRBV28 | TRBD2 | NA | CASRAGTSGRASGTGELFF | TGTGCCAGCAGGGCCGGGACTAGCGGGAGGGCCAGTGGCACCGGGGAGCTGTTTTTT
TRBJ1-4 | TRBV6-1 | TRBD1 | many | CASSNRRDRAWAKLFF | TGTGCCAGCAGTAACCGCCGCGACAGGGCCTGGGCAAAACTGTTTTTT
TRBJ1-4 | TRBV29-1 | TRBD1 | few | CSARGASYEKLFF | TGCAGCGCCAGGGGGGCTAGTTATGAAAAACTGTTTTTT
TRBJ2-6 | TRBV24-1 | TRBD1 | many | CATSDSLGDRTSSGANVLTF | TGTGCCACCAGTGATTCCTTGGGGGACAGAACTTCCTCTGGGGCCAACGTCCTGACTTTC
TRBJ2-3 | TRBV9 | NA | NA | CASSVGGTHTDTQYF | TGTGCCAGCAGCGTAGGAGGGACCCACACAGATACGCAGTATTTT
TRBJ2-7 | TRBV27 | NA | many | CASSSDRLGRNEQYF | TGTGCCAGCAGTTCCGACCGACTAGGGCGGAACGAGCAGTACTTC
TRBJ1-3 | TRBV9 | NA | NA | CASSVGGIGNTIYF | TGTGCCAGCAGCGTAGGAGGGATTGGAAACACCATATATTTT
TRBJ2-1 | TRBV20-1 | NA | NA | CSASPLASSYNEQFF | TGCAGTGCTAGTCCCCTAGCGAGCTCCTACAATGAGCAGTTCTTC
TRBJ1-1 | TRBV2 | NA | few | CASSAHSQNTEAFF | TGTGCCAGCAGCGCTCACTCACAGAACACTGAAGCTTTCTTT
TRBJ1-5 | TRBV24-1 | TRBD1 | NA | CATSATGGNQPQHF | TGTGCCACCAGTGCGACAGGGGGAAATCAGCCCCAGCATTTT
TRBJ2-7 | TRBV28 | TRBD1 | many | CASSLWPTGDNEQYF | TGTGCCAGCAGTTTATGGCCGACAGGGGACAACGAGCAGTACTTC
TRBJ2-2 | TRBV4-1 | NA | many | CASSQDDQTGELFF | TGCGCCAGCAGCCAAGATGACCAAACCGGGGAGCTGTTTTTT
TRBJ1-3 | TRBV12-3/TRBV12-4 | NA | many | CASSGVLPGFGNTIYF | TGTGCCAGCAGTGGAGTCCTCCCAGGGTTCGGAAACACCATATATTTT
TRBJ2-7 | TRBV11-3 | TRBD2 | NA | CASRVTSGSYYEQYF | TGTGCCAGCAGAGTGACTAGCGGGAGCTACTACGAGCAGTACTTC
TRBJ1-5 | TRBV6-1 | TRBD1 | few | CASSPDRGFIGQPQHF | TGTGCCAGCAGTCCTGACAGGGGATTTATCGGTCAGCCCCAGCATTTT
TRBJ2-1 | TRBV6-2/TRBV6-3 | NA | NA | CASSPSAGPSYNEQFF | TGTGCCAGCAGCCCTTCGGCGGGTCCCTCCTACAATGAGCAGTTCTTC
TRBJ2-7 | TRBV7-2 | TRBD1 | NA | CASTPSGGANEQYF | TGTGCCAGCACCCCGTCAGGGGGCGCGAACGAGCAGTACTTC
TRBJ1-6 | TRBV7-9 | NA | few | CASSLEVTYNSPLHF | TGTGCCAGCAGCTTAGAGGTTACCTATAATTCACCCCTCCACTTT
TRBJ2-7 | TRBV5-1 | TRBD1 | many | CASSLNGQGVSYEQYF | TGCGCCAGCAGCCTAAACGGACAGGGGGTATCCTACGAGCAGTACTTC
TRBJ2-5 | TRBV4-2 | TRBD2 | NA | CASSQSVAGIQETQYF | TGTGCCAGCAGCCAAAGTGTAGCGGGAATCCAAGAGACCCAGTACTTC
TRBJ2-2 | TRBV28 | NA | NA | CASNAAERDTGELFF | TGTGCCAGCAACGCTGCGGAGAGGGACACCGGGGAGCTGTTTTTT
TRBJ2-1 | TRBV6-2/TRBV6-3 | TRBD2 | few | CASSSPTSGRANEQFF | TGTGCCAGCAGTTCACCGACTAGCGGGAGGGCAAATGAGCAGTTCTTC
TRBJ1-5 | TRBV28 | NA | NA | CATSEFSNQPQHF | TGTGCCACCTCGGAGTTTAGCAATCAGCCCCAGCATTTT
TRBJ2-7 | TRBV3-1 | TRBD2 | NA | CASSQGRASGRYEQYF | TGTGCCAGCAGCCAAGGTCGGGCTAGCGGGAGGTACGAGCAGTACTTC
TRBJ2-1 | TRBV6-1 | NA | few | CASGSDQSYNEQFF | TGTGCCAGCGGGTCGGACCAGTCCTACAATGAGCAGTTCTTC
TRBJ2-5 | TRBV12-3/TRBV12-4 | NA | NA | CASSPGAAGTQYF | TGTGCCAGCAGTCCAGGGGCCGCGGGGACCCAGTACTTC
TRBJ2-5 | TRBV5-6 | TRBD2 | NA | CASSYGLALQETQYF | TGTGCCAGCAGCTACGGACTAGCCCTACAAGAGACCCAGTACTTC
TRBJ2-7 | TRBV30 | NA | many | CAWSWARIPGHEQYF | TGTGCCTGGAGTTGGGCCCGAATTCCGGGCCACGAGCAGTACTTC
TRBJ2-7 | TRBV20-1 | NA | few | CSAPDSSYEQYF | TGCAGCGCTCCGGACTCCTCCTACGAGCAGTACTTC
TRBJ2-3 | TRBV12-3/TRBV12-4 | TRBD2 | few | CASSYLTSGRKSTDTQYF | TGTGCCAGCAGTTACCTGACTAGCGGGAGGAAAAGCACAGATACGCAGTATTTT
TRBJ2-3 | TRBV9 | NA | NA | CASSVARASTDTQYF | TGTGCCAGCAGCGTAGCTCGCGCGAGCACAGATACGCAGTATTTT
TRBJ2-7 | TRBV3-1 | TRBD2 | few | CASSPRPGLASSEQYF | TGTGCCAGCAGCCCCCGCCCGGGACTAGCGAGCTCCGAGCAGTACTTC